This T cell receptor beta chain was recorded in a study of glioma-infiltrating T cells after dendritic cell vaccination. Background on the study: Samples are from glioblastoma patients in Phase I and II dendritic cell vaccine trials. Monocyte-derived dendritic cells, cultured approximately seven days with IL-4 and GM-CSF, were pulsed with autologous tumor lysate. Patients received three intradermal dendritic cell vaccine injections at biweekly intervals.

Trimming pared 4 bases from V and 5 bases from J, leaving 14 bases between. The length of the CDR3 is 14 residues. Looked up from germline, CDR1 is SGHVS and CDR2 is FQNEAQ. Repertoires were generated with immunoSEQ multiplex PCR, while TCRdb's copy carries only in-frame clones and drops some. The table includes some 70,000 clones, around 86% detected once. All glioblastoma patients lacked an isocitrate dehydrogenase mutation. The receptor comes from a human donor with glioblastoma. This sample comprised blood, obtained before dendritic cell vaccination. The chain links TRBV7-8 to TRBJ1-2; D remains ambiguous. For the CDR3, the DNA is TGTGCCAGCAGCTACCGGGAGGCGTTGTATGGCTACACCTTC. Translated, it gives CASSYREALYGYTF. Complete variable domain (other parts from reference TRBV7-8 and TRBJ1-2): GAGVSQSPRYKVAKRGQDVALRCDPISGHVSLFWYQQALGQGPEFLTYFQNEAQLDKSGLPSDRFFAERPEGSVSTLKIQRTQQEDSAVYLCASSYREALYGYTFGSGTRLTVV.